The 5 T cell receptor beta chains given below trace back to one sample, sequenced in a study of blood T cells in healthy people across ages. A second PCR of roughly 7 to 11 cycles used a sample-barcoded 5' primer and a J-beta primer mix. TCRdb reprocessed the 5' RACE reads via MiXCR and lists one record per CDR3 protein. The table has about 1.8 million distinct CDR3 sequences, 49% seen once; the top ten hold about 2.1%. Sequencing input: blood. Receptor source: a woman in her thirties or forties in good health.

V and J are TRBV15 and TRBJ2-7; 9 nucleotides agree with TRBD1. Germline V gene sequence: CDR1 LNHNV, CDR2 YYDKDF (reference sequence). After removal of 1 base from V and 0 bases from J, the junction contained 1 base not matched to a gene. This CDR3 spans 15 amino acids. Written as DNA, the CDR3 is TGTGCCACCAGCAGAGGGGACAGGGTCTCCTACGAGCAGTACTTC. As protein: CATSRGDRVSYEQYF.

The table lists this clonotype with a few counts. The chain uses TRBV3-1 and TRBJ2-5; 11 nucleotides agree with TRBD2. V was pared by 8 bases and J by 5 bases, with 7 bases of the junction left unmatched. Germline V CDR1 and CDR2: LGHDT, YNNKEL (reference sequence). CDR3 length: 14 amino acids. The CDR3 protein is CASRSTSGGETQYF. The DNA for the CDR3 is TGTGCCAGCCGGTCCACTAGCGGGGGCGAGACCCAGTACTTC.

This rearrangement joins TRBV6-5 to TRBJ2-4; D possibly corresponds to TRBD1 (6 bases). Trimming pared 2 bases from V and 13 bases from J, leaving 30 bases between. The CDR3 contains 18 residues. Germline CDR1 MNHEY, CDR2 SVGAGI. The CDR3 loop is CASSYNTGQRVSYNEQYF. In DNA, the CDR3 is TGTGCCAGCAGTTACAACACAGGGCAGAGGGTATCCTACAATGAGCAGTACTTC.

The chain combines TRBV24-1 with TRBJ2-1, with no clear D. Germline values: CDR1 KGHDR, CDR2 SFDVKD. The CDR3 runs 13 residues. Deletions cut 4 bases from V and 10 bases from J, with 13 bases between. The DNA for the CDR3 is TGTGCCACCAGTGACCCCAGGATCTACGAGCAGTTCTTC. Translated, it gives CATSDPRIYEQFF.

The chain carries TRBV7-2 and TRBJ1-4; D not certain. V lost 5 bases, J lost 0 bases, and 10 bases lay in between. Looked up from germline, CDR1 is SGHTA and CDR2 is FQGNSA. The CDR3 contains 15 residues. The CDR3 loop reads CASSQNSPTNEKLFF. The CDR3 region has the DNA TGTGCCAGCAGCCAAAACAGCCCAACTAATGAAAAACTGTTTTTT. Together with reference TRBV7-2 and TRBJ1-4, the CDR3 gives the full variable domain: GAGVSQSPSNKVTEKGKDVELRCDPISGHTALYWYRQSLGQGLEFLIYFQGNSAPDKSGLPSDRFSAERTGGSVSTLTIQRTQQEDSAVYLCASSQNSPTNEKLFFGSGTQLSVL.